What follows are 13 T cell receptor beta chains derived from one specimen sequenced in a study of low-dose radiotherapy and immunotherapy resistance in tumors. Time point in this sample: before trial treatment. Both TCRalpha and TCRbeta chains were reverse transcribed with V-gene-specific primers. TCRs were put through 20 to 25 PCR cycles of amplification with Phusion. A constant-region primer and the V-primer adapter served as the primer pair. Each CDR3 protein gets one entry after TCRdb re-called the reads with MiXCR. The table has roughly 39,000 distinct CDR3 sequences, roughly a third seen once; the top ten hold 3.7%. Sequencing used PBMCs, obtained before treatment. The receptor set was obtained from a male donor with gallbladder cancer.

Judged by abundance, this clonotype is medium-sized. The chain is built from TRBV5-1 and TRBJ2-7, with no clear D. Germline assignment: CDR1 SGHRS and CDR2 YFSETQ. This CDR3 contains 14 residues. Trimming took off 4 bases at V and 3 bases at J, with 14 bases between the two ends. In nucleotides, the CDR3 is TGCGCCAGCAGCCTGAACCCAGACGGCTACGAGCAGTACTTC. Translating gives CASSLNPDGYEQYF.

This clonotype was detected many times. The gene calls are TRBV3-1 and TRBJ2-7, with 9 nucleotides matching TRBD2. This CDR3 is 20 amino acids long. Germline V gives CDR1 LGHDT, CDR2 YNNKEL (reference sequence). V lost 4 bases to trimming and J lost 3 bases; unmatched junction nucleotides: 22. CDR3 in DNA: TGTGCCAGCAGCCCCCGGCCAGACTGGGCGAGCGGGGGGAATAACTACGAGCAGTACTTC. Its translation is CASSPRPDWASGGNNYEQYF.

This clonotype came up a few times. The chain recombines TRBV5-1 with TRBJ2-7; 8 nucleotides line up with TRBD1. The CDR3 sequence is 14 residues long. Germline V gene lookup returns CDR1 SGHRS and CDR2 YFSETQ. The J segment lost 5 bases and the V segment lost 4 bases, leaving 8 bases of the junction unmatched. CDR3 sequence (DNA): TGCGCCAGCAGCAGCGGACAGGGATGGAACGAGCAGTACTTC. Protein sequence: CASSSGQGWNEQYF.

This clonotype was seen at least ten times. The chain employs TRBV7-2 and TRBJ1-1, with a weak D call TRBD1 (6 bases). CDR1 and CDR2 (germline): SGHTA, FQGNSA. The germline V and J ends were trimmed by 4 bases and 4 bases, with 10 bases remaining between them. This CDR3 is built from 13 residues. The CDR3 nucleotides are TGTGCCAGCAGCTCCACAGGGCCCACTGAAGCTTTCTTT. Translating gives CASSSTGPTEAFF.

The CDR3, as DNA: TGTGCCAGCAGCCCTAGCGGGACTTACTACAATGAGCAGTTCTTC. As protein: CASSPSGTYYNEQFF. The V call is TRBV3-1, the J call TRBJ2-1; TRBD2 matches 9 bases. The CDR3 is 15 residues long. CDR1 and CDR2 (germline): LGHDT, YNNKEL (reference sequence). V lost 4 bases to trimming and J lost 3 bases; unmatched junction nucleotides: 4.

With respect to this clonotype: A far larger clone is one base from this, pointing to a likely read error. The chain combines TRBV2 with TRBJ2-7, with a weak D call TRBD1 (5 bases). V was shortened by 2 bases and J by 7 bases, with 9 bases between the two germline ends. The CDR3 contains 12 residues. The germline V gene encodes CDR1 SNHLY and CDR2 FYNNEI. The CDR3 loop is CASSEQGNEQYF. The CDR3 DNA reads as TGTGCCAGCAGTGAACAGGGCAATGAGCAGTACTTC. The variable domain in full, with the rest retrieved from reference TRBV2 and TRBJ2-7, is EPEVTQTPSHQVTQMGQEVILRCVPISNHLYFYWYRQILGQKVEFLVSFYNNEISEKSEIFDDQFSVERPDGSNFTLKIRSTKLEDSAMYFCASSEQGNEQYFGPGTRLTVT.

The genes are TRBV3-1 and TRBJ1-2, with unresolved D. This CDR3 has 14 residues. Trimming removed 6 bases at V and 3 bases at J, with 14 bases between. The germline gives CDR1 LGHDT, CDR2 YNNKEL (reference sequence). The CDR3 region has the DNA TGTGCCAGCAGTTGGCTTGGGGTGGACTATGGCTACACCTTC. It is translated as CASSWLGVDYGYTF.

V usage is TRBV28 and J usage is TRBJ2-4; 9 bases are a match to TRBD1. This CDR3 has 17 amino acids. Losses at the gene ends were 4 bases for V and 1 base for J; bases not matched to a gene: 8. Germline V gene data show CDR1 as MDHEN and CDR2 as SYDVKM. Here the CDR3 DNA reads TGTGCCAGCAGTTCTAGGGACAGGGTAACGGCCAAAAACATTCAGTACTTC. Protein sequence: CASSSRDRVTAKNIQYF.

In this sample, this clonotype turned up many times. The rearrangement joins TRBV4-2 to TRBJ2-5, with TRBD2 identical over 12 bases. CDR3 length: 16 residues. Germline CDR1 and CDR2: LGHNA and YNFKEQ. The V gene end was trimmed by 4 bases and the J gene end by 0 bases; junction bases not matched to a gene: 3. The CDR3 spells CASSPTSGRDQETQYF. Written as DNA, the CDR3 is TGTGCCAGCAGCCCGACTAGCGGGAGAGACCAAGAGACCCAGTACTTC.

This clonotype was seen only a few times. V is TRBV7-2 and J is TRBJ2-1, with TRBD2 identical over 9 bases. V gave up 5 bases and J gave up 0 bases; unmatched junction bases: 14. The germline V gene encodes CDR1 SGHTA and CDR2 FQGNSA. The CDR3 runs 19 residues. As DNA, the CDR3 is TGTGCCAGCAGCAACTCCGGGGGCGGGGGGGGTAGCTCCTACAATGAGCAGTTCTTC. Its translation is CASSNSGGGGGSSYNEQFF.

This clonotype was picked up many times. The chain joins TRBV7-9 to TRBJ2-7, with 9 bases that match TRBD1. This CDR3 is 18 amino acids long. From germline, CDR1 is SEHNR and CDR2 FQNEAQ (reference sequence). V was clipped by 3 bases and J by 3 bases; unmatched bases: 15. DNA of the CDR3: TGTGCCAGCAGCTTCCCCGGGACAGGGAGGGCGAATGGCTACGAGCAGTACTTC. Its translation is CASSFPGTGRANGYEQYF.

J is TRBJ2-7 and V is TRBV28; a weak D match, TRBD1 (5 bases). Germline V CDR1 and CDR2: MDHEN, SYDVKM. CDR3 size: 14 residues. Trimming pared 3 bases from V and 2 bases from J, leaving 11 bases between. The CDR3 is CASSFTQATYEQYF. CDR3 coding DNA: TGTGCCAGCAGTTTTACACAGGCGACCTACGAGCAGTACTTC.

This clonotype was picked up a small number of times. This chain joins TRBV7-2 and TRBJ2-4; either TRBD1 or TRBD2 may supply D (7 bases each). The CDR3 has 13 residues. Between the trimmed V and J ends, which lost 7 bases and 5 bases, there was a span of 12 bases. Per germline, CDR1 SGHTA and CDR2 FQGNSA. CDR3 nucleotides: TGTGCCAGCACAGGGGGGGCCCAAAACATTCAGTACTTC. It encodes CASTGGAQNIQYF.